The rows below give T cell receptor beta chains drawn from one sample of a study of response to subunit inactivated influenza vaccine. TCRdb passed the RT-PCR reads through MiXCR, listing each CDR3 protein once. Of more than 450,000 distinct CDR3 sequences listed, approximately 10% were seen once; the top ten hold about 11%. These same records also appear under a second study, on T cells expressing NK-cell markers.

Source: PBMCs from blood, taken on the day of vaccination. The receptors come from a man aged 45-65 years who received an inactivated influenza vaccine. CDR3s include the opening cysteine and the closing phenylalanine or tryptophan. The D gene is left open where the match is weak. The size field is filled for only some rows; it gives once, few, many or a size class.

>TRBJ2-4|.|few|TRBV20-1
CSATGPRNIQYF
TGCAGTGCCACAGGGCCCAGAAACATTCAGTACTTC
>TRBJ1-2|TRBD1|.|TRBV3-1
CVSSPRQGSYGYTF
TGTGTCAGCAGCCCGAGACAGGGATCCTATGGCTACACCTTC
>TRBJ2-7|.|.|TRBV7-2
CASSSGEFFNEQYF
TGTGCCAGCAGCTCCGGGGAATTTTTCAACGAGCAGTACTTC
>TRBJ2-5|.|many|TRBV14
CASSQVIQETQYF
TGTGCCAGCAGCCAAGTAATCCAAGAGACCCAGTACTTC
>TRBJ2-5|.|few|TRBV29-1
CSVVGLETQYF
TGCAGCGTTGTAGGATTGGAGACCCAGTACTTC
>TRBJ2-7|.|once|TRBV7-2
CASSYRLGHEQYF
TGTGCCAGCAGCTACCGACTGGGCCACGAGCAGTACTTC
>TRBJ2-5|.|many|TRBV9
CASSVGPQETQYF
TGTGCCAGCAGCGTAGGACCCCAAGAGACCCAGTACTTC
>TRBJ2-3|.|.|TRBV5-6
CASSLNRVTDTQYF
TGTGCCAGCAGCTTGAACAGGGTCACAGATACGCAGTATTTT
>TRBJ1-6|.|few|TRBV12-3/TRBV12-4
CASSNRVVGSPLHF
TGTGCCAGCAGCAACAGGGTTGTGGGATCACCCCTCCACTTT
>TRBJ2-7|.|few|TRBV27
CASSLVGPVSSYEQYF
TGTGCCAGCAGTTTAGTGGGCCCCGTGAGCTCCTACGAGCAGTACTTC
>TRBJ2-1|.|.|TRBV30
CAWSVRVNEQFF
TGTGCCTGGAGTGTGAGGGTCAATGAGCAGTTCTTC
>TRBJ2-7|TRBD1|.|TRBV5-1
CASSLGMDRGEQYF
TGCGCCAGCAGCTTGGGGATGGACAGGGGCGAGCAGTACTTC
>TRBJ2-6|.|.|TRBV19
CASSTRDSSSGANVLTF
TGTGCCAGTAGTACCCGGGACTCCAGCTCTGGGGCCAACGTCCTGACTTTC
>TRBJ2-1|TRBD2|few|TRBV29-1
CKAGDSYNEQFF
TGCAAGGCGGGGGACTCCTACAATGAGCAGTTCTTC
>TRBJ2-2|TRBD1|.|TRBV7-9
CASTRTGLMNTGELFF
TGTGCCAGCACCAGGACAGGGTTAATGAACACCGGGGAGCTGTTTTTT
>TRBJ2-7|TRBD1|.|TRBV7-8
CASSSTTGGWGEQYF
TGTGCCAGCAGCTCCACAACAGGGGGCTGGGGCGAGCAGTACTTC
>TRBJ1-5|.|.|TRBV12-3/TRBV12-4
CASSLVGYSNQPQHF
TGTGCCAGCAGTTTGGTGGGATATAGCAATCAGCCCCAGCATTTT
>TRBJ2-7|.|.|TRBV20-1
CSATRAYEQYF
TGCAGTGCTACGAGGGCCTACGAGCAGTACTTC
>TRBJ2-1|.|.|TRBV6-6
CASSYEGEPEFF
TGTGCCAGCAGTTACGAAGGAGAACCGGAGTTCTTC